The TCR beta chain described here comes from a study of T cell responses to AZD1222 COVID-19 vaccine. Study-wide findings and caveats: Donors were mostly white British, more females; clonal diversity possibly underestimated. Repertoire collection took place solely once the T cell response had peaked. AZD1222 recipients seropositive at baseline numbered only five to seven. Among spike-specific TCRs, nearly half reportedly target unmutated variant regions.

The method was immunoSEQ multiplex PCR; TCRdb's version includes in-frame clones alone and lacks a portion of them. This table holds about 67,000 clones, 83% found once. With regard to this clone: Its matching antigen is unknown. Different DNA sequences within this sample yield the same CDR3.

This receptor was obtained from an adult who received the AZD1222 COVID-19 vaccine. Sequencing used peripheral blood, obtained 28 days after the second AZD1222 dose.

The DNA of the CDR3 is TGTGCCAGCAGCAATCAGGGGTTGGGGACAGGGGGGTTTTCACCCCTCCACTTT. It yields the protein CASSNQGLGTGGFSPLHF. The genes are TRBV11-2 and TRBJ1-6, with TRBD1 identical over 11 bases. This CDR3 contains 18 residues. From germline, CDR1 is SGHAT and CDR2 FQNNGV. Losses at the gene ends were 5 bases for V and 9 bases for J; bases not matched to a gene: 15.